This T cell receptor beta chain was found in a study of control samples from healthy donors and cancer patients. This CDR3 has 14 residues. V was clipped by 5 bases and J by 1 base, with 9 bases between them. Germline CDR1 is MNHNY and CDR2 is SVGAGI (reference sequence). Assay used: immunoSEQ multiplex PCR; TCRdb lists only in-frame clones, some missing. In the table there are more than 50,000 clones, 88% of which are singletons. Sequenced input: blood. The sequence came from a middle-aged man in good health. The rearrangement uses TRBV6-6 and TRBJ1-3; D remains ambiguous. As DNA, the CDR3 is TGTGCCAGCAGTCTTCCTGCTTCTGGAAACACCATATATTTT. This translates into CASSLPASGNTIYF.